These 13 T cell receptor beta chains share one sample of origin, sequenced in a study of blood T cell repertoires in COVID-19. Sequencing was performed with immunoSEQ multiplex PCR; in TCRdb, only in-frame clones are kept and a portion is missing. This sample has approximately 120,000 clones, with nearly 85% found just once. Material: peripheral blood. These receptors were taken from a woman aged 50 to 60 with acute or convalescent COVID-19.

In its sample, this clone was seen many times. The V and J genes are TRBV4-2 and TRBJ2-1, with D tentatively TRBD1 (7 bases). With 4 bases removed from V and 8 bases from J, the gap between germline ends came to 18 bases. The CDR3 loop spans 15 amino acids. Germline V gene sequence: CDR1 LGHNA, CDR2 YNFKEQ. CDR3 residues: CASSPKMEGADEQFF. CDR3 DNA: TGTGCCAGCAGCCCCAAGATGGAGGGGGCGGATGAGCAGTTCTTC.

This clone appeared a few times. This chain connects TRBV11-2 to TRBJ2-1; D gene ambiguous. The CDR3 consists of 11 residues. The germline gives CDR1 SGHAT, CDR2 FQNNGV. V lost 3 bases and J lost 9, with 6 bases in between. CDR3 nucleotide sequence: TGTGCCAGCAGCTTCGGTAGTGAGCAGTTCTTC. This sequence encodes CASSFGSEQFF.

The chain is built from TRBV19 and TRBJ2-5; 12 positions agree with TRBD2. The CDR3 loop spans 18 amino acids. Germline V CDR1 and CDR2: LNHDA, SQIVND (reference sequence). V trimming: 5 bases; J trimming: 3 bases; junction bases outside the gene matches: 13. CDR3 nucleotide sequence: TGTGCCAGTAGTCTGAGACTAGCGGGGGATCTCAGGGAAGAGACCCAGTACTTC. Residues: CASSLRLAGDLREETQYF.

This clone showed up just a few times. The chain has TRBV30 and TRBJ1-3; no firm D call. Germline V gene lookup returns CDR1 GTSNPN and CDR2 SVGIG (reference sequence). The CDR3 length is 13 residues. Trimming took 7 bases from V and 0 from J, leaving 10 bases between them. CDR3 region: CASRISSGNTIYF. DNA for the CDR3: TGTGCCTCTAGAATAAGCTCTGGAAACACCATATATTTT.

There are a few counts of this clone. This chain uses TRBV9 with TRBJ2-1; TRBD2 matches at 13 bases. V lost 0 bases and J lost 4; bases outside the gene matches: 1. The CDR3 contains 16 residues. CDR1 is SGDLS, CDR2 YYNGEE, per germline. This chain's CDR3 is CASSVGLAGGYNEQFF. In nucleotides, the CDR3 is TGTGCCAGCAGCGTAGGACTAGCGGGGGGATACAATGAGCAGTTCTTC. Complete variable domain (other parts from reference TRBV9 and TRBJ2-1): DSGVTQTPKHLITATGQRVTLRCSPRSGDLSVYWYQQSLDQGLQFLIQYYNGEERAKGNILERFSAQQFPDLHSELNLSSLELGDSALYFCASSVGLAGGYNEQFFGPGTRLTVL.

This clone was picked up a small number of times. This sequence joins TRBV12-3 or TRBV12-4 and TRBJ1-6; TRBD1 is a possible D gene (5 bases). The CDR3 runs 13 residues. Trimming took 6 bases from V and 2 from J, leaving 5 bases between them. The CDR3, as DNA: TGTGCCAGCAGGGGGCCCTATAATTCACCCCTCCACTTT. This sequence encodes CASRGPYNSPLHF.

This chain uses TRBV2 with TRBJ1-5, with D possibly matching TRBD1 (6 bases). The CDR3 loop spans 13 amino acids. V was trimmed by 9 bases and J by 3 bases, leaving 12 bases between them. Germline loops: CDR1 SNHLY, CDR2 FYNNEI. For the CDR3, the DNA is TGTGCCAGTGGCCGGGGGGCCAATCAGCCCCAGCATTTT. Translated, it gives CASGRGANQPQHF.

The chain links TRBV2 to TRBJ1-2; no reliable D call. Germline CDR1 is SNHLY and CDR2 is FYNNEI. Trimming left V 2 bases short and J 8 bases short, with 12 bases between. The CDR3 runs to 13 residues. The CDR3 is CASSELEGGGYTF. CDR3 sequence (DNA): TGTGCCAGCAGTGAATTAGAGGGAGGCGGCTACACCTTC.

The rearrangement joins TRBV7-9 to TRBJ1-3; D might be TRBD1 (5 bases). CDR3 length equals 14 residues. V lost 6 bases and J 9 bases, leaving 18 bases between the germline ends. CDR1 is SEHNR and CDR2 is FQNEAQ in the germline V gene (reference sequence). The CDR3 sequence: CASRLPGTGSTIYF. As DNA, the CDR3 is TGTGCCAGCAGGCTACCGGGGACCGGGAGCACCATATATTTT.

V usage is TRBV5-1 and J usage is TRBJ1-2; 8 positions agree with TRBD1. Germline V gene sequence: CDR1 SGHRS, CDR2 YFSETQ. CDR3 size: 14 residues. Losses at the gene ends were 0 bases for V and 4 bases for J; bases not matched to a gene: 2. For the CDR3, the DNA is TGCGCCAGCAGCTTGGACAGGGGGGCCTATGGCTACACCTTC. Translated: CASSLDRGAYGYTF.

The chain carries TRBV12-2 and TRBJ2-4; the table's TRBD1 call for D was not verified on the DNA. TRBV12-2 is a pseudogene locus. The CDR3 has 16 amino acids. CDR3 coding DNA: TGTGCAAGTCTCTCAGACAGCAGCTTAGCCAAAAACATTCAGTACTTC. Translation gives CASLSDSSLAKNIQYF.

The V call is TRBV21-1, the J call TRBJ2-3; the listed D gene, TRBD1, was not tested against the DNA. TRBV21-1 is a pseudogene locus. This CDR3 comprises 16 residues. The CDR3 coding sequence is TGTGCCAGCAGCAAAGAAGCGGCAGGGGTCACAGATACGCAGTATTTT. Amino acids: CASSKEAAGVTDTQYF.

The V and J genes are TRBV6-5 and TRBJ1-1, with 7 nucleotides matching TRBD1. V was pared by 8 bases and J by 5 bases, with 8 bases of the junction left unmatched. There are 13 residues in the CDR3. Per germline, CDR1 MNHEY and CDR2 SVGAGI. CDR3 sequence (DNA): TGTGCCAGCTGTAGACAGGGAGGAACTGAAGCTTTCTTT. Protein sequence: CASCRQGGTEAFF.